The 26 T cell receptor beta chains below come from one sample, sequenced in a study of regulatory T cells in long-lasting Graves disease. Time point meaning: persistent/refractory GD, antithyroid drugs over 5 years with positive TRAb. PBMC-derived RNA was used for the TCR library. HTBI primers from iRepertoire and Arm-PCR of CDR3 regions yielded the TCR beta libraries. TCRdb passed the multiplex PCR reads through MiXCR, listing each CDR3 protein once. The sample includes approximately 360,000 distinct CDR3 sequences, approximately 23% seen only once; the top ten take about 27%. The starting material was peripheral blood mononuclear cells (PBMCs), obtained when the disease was refractory, from a patient treated with antithyroid drugs. The receptor source for this set is a woman aged 40 to 50 with Graves disease.

The V gene is TRBV5-4, the J gene TRBJ1-3, with TRBD1 as a possible D gene (5 bases). Germline CDR1 reads SGHNT; CDR2 reads YYREEE (reference sequence). There are 15 residues in the CDR3. Trimming removed 2 bases from V and 4 bases from J, with 13 bases in between. Here the CDR3 reads CASSFHQGRGNTIYF. The CDR3 DNA is TGTGCCAGCAGCTTTCATCAGGGAAGGGGAAACACCATATATTTT.

The chain carries TRBV7-2 and TRBJ1-2; TRBD1 aligns across 7 bases. V was clipped by 6 bases and J by 8 bases; unmatched bases: 12. The CDR3 length is 14 residues. Germline assignment: CDR1 SGHTA and CDR2 FQGNSA. The CDR3 DNA reads as TGTGCCAGCAGGTACAGGGGACAAAAGGCAGGCTACACCTTC. Translating it yields CASRYRGQKAGYTF.

The gene calls are TRBV27 and TRBJ2-2; D remains unclear. The CDR3 consists of 15 residues. Germline loops: CDR1 MNHEY, CDR2 SMNVEV (reference sequence). The germline V and J ends were trimmed by 4 bases and 0 bases, with 9 bases remaining between them. CDR3 loop: CASSWGFANTGELFF. The DNA for the CDR3 is TGTGCCAGCAGTTGGGGATTCGCGAACACCGGGGAGCTGTTTTTT.

This clonotype was seen more than once but under ten times. The chain joins TRBV10-3 to TRBJ1-1; TRBD1 aligns across 8 bases. The CDR3 loop spans 16 amino acids. J was trimmed by 10 bases and V by 0 bases; bases with no gene match: 13. The germline CDR1 and CDR2 sequences are ENHRY and SYGVKD. CDR3 bases: TGTGCCATCAGTGAGTCGACCCAGGGGGCGAGGGCCCGAGCTTTCTTT. Translating it yields CAISESTQGARARAFF.

The chain uses TRBV12-3 or TRBV12-4 and TRBJ2-2; D tentatively reads TRBD1 or TRBD2 (5 bases each). This CDR3 comprises 14 residues. The ends were cut back, 3 bases at V and 7 bases at J, with 12 bases in the middle. The CDR3 DNA follows: TGTGCCAGCAGTTTCGGGACGGACATCGGGGAGCTGTTTTTT. This gives the protein CASSFGTDIGELFF.

V and J are TRBV27 and TRBJ1-3; no reliable D call. The CDR3 length is 13 residues. V lost 6 bases to trimming and J lost 1 base, with 7 bases between them. Per germline, CDR1 MNHEY and CDR2 SMNVEV (reference sequence). CDR3 DNA sequence: TGTGCCAGCAGAAGTCATTCTGGAAACACCATATATTTT. Its translation: CASRSHSGNTIYF.

This clonotype was seen a handful of times. This chain joins TRBV12-5 and TRBJ2-2; D is uncertain. Germline V gene lookup returns CDR1 LGHNT and CDR2 FRNRAP. This CDR3 contains 12 residues. Trimming removed 8 bases from V and 5 bases from J, with 9 bases in between. For the CDR3, the DNA is TGTGCTAGTTCCCACCGGACCGGGGAGCTGTTTTTT. Translated: CASSHRTGELFF.

This clonotype was recorded at least ten times. This chain joins TRBV19 and TRBJ2-1, with D possibly TRBD1 on 5 matching bases. This CDR3 has 12 amino acids. Trimming cost V 8 bases and J 8 bases, with 13 bases left between them. Germline V gives CDR1 LNHDA, CDR2 SQIVND (reference sequence). CDR3 in amino acids: CASGQGIDEQFF. The CDR3 coding sequence is TGTGCCAGTGGCCAGGGTATCGATGAGCAGTTCTTC.

This clonotype has more than one count but fewer than ten. The V gene is TRBV5-5, the J gene TRBJ1-5, with 7 bases fitting TRBD1. From germline, CDR1 is SGHKS and CDR2 YYEKEE (reference sequence). The J segment lost 6 bases and the V segment lost 0 bases, leaving 9 bases of the junction unmatched. The CDR3 loop spans 16 amino acids. As DNA, the CDR3 is TGTGCCAGCAGCTTGGTGTCAGGCAGGGGGGGTCAGCCCCAGCATTTT. This gives the protein CASSLVSGRGGQPQHF.

The V and J genes are TRBV2 and TRBJ2-5, with 8 bases fitting TRBD1. The ends lost 1 base at V and 5 bases at J; junction bases unmatched: 9. CDR1 and CDR2 (germline): SNHLY, FYNNEI. CDR3 length equals 16 residues. CDR3 nucleotides: TGTGCCAGCAGTGAAGAGGGTCTGTACAGGGGGGAGACCCAGTACTTC. Translated: CASSEEGLYRGETQYF. The variable domain in full, with the rest retrieved from reference TRBV2 and TRBJ2-5, is EPEVTQTPSHQVTQMGQEVILRCVPISNHLYFYWYRQILGQKVEFLVSFYNNEISEKSEIFDDQFSVERPDGSNFTLKIRSTKLEDSAMYFCASSEEGLYRGETQYFGPGTRLLVL.

This chain links TRBV6-1 with TRBJ2-2, with 8 nucleotides matching TRBD2. From germline, CDR1 is MNHNS and CDR2 SASEGT. The CDR3 runs 15 residues. The ends lost 4 bases at V and 5 bases at J; junction bases unmatched: 6. The CDR3 DNA reads TGTGCCAGCAGTGCGGGGACGGGGGGGACCGGGGAGCTGTTTTTT. Its protein product is CASSAGTGGTGELFF.

V and J are TRBV6-5 and TRBJ2-7; tentatively, D is TRBD2 (7 bases). Germline lookup yields CDR1 MNHEY and CDR2 SVGAGI. This CDR3 contains 14 residues. V was cut by 4 bases and J by 4 bases, with 14 bases left in between. For the CDR3, the DNA is TGTGCCAGCAGTTTAGGGGGAGGGGGGTACGAGCAGTACTTC. Amino acids: CASSLGGGGYEQYF.

This clonotype appeared many times. The chain uses TRBV6-1 and TRBJ1-2, with TRBD1 as a possible D gene (6 bases). V lost 7 bases and J lost 2, with 14 bases in between. The V gene's germline CDR1 is MNHNS and CDR2 SASEGT. There are 14 residues in the CDR3. The CDR3 DNA follows: TGTGCCAGCACCCGGGACACGGAAAACTATGGCTACACCTTC. Translating gives CASTRDTENYGYTF.

The chain has TRBV20-1 and TRBJ2-1; D possibly matches TRBD1 or TRBD2 (5 bases each). The germline V gene has CDR1 DFQATT and CDR2 SNEGSKA (reference sequence). The V end was cut by 6 bases, the J end by 8 bases, with 20 bases between. This CDR3 has 14 amino acids. This CDR3 reads CSANRRNKWYEQFF. For the CDR3, the DNA is TGCAGTGCCAACAGGAGGAATAAATGGTATGAGCAGTTCTTC.

Only a few counts were recorded for this clonotype. This chain connects TRBV29-1 to TRBJ1-1; D might be TRBD1 (6 bases). The ends were cut back, 2 bases at V and 7 bases at J, with 11 bases in the middle. Germline CDR1 is SQVTM and CDR2 is ANQGSEA. This CDR3 comprises 12 residues. CDR3 loop: CSVELTGFEAFF. CDR3 in DNA: TGCAGCGTTGAATTGACAGGCTTTGAAGCTTTCTTT.

There are many counts of this clonotype. The chain joins TRBV11-2 to TRBJ2-5, with TRBD1 identical over 9 bases. In germline, CDR1 is SGHAT, CDR2 FQNNGV. The CDR3 runs to 16 residues. Germline trimming cut 1 base from V and 4 bases from J; bases unmatched to any gene: 7. CDR3 DNA: TGTGCCAGCAGCTTAGGCACAGGGGGCGCAGGAGAGACCCAGTACTTC. Amino acids: CASSLGTGGAGETQYF.

V is TRBV18 and J is TRBJ1-1; D is possibly TRBD1 (5 bases). V shed 0 bases and J shed 0 bases, with 14 bases lying between them. Germline-derived CDR1 and CDR2 are KGHSH and LQKENI. CDR3 length: 17 amino acids. DNA of the CDR3: TGTGCCAGCTCACCACCCGAGGGAAAGGGGATGAACACTGAAGCTTTCTTT. Its translation is CASSPPEGKGMNTEAFF.

The genes are TRBV6-1 and TRBJ2-7; D unclear. Germline CDR1 and CDR2: MNHNS and SASEGT. This CDR3 contains 13 residues. Trimming stripped 5 bases from V and 2 bases from J, with 10 bases between. CDR3 bases: TGTGCCAGCAGTCCGATCAAGCCCTACGAGCAGTACTTC. Translated: CASSPIKPYEQYF.

This clonotype was counted at least ten times. The chain has TRBV11-2 and TRBJ2-3, with D unresolved. V lost 0 bases and J 2 bases, leaving 12 bases between the germline ends. Germline values: CDR1 SGHAT, CDR2 FQNNGV. The length of the CDR3 is 16 residues. CDR3 amino acids: CASSLDGDSYTDTQYF. The CDR3 nucleotides are TGTGCCAGCAGCTTAGATGGGGATTCCTACACAGATACGCAGTATTTT.

This clonotype was counted a few times. V and J are TRBV29-1 and TRBJ2-7; no definite D call. Germline V gene data show CDR1 as SQVTM and CDR2 as ANQGSEA. The germline V and J ends were trimmed by 1 base and 2 bases, with 12 bases remaining between them. The CDR3 totals 14 residues. The CDR3 region is CSVEGPDGPYEQYF. The CDR3 coding sequence is TGCAGCGTTGAAGGCCCCGACGGCCCCTACGAGCAGTACTTC.

This clonotype has just one count. This rearrangement joins TRBV6-5 to TRBJ2-5; no firm D call. The CDR3 sequence is 14 residues long. The germline gives CDR1 MNHEY, CDR2 SVGAGI. V dropped 4 bases and J dropped 5 bases, with 14 bases sitting between them. CDR3: CASSFQPRTETQYF. In nucleotides, the CDR3 is TGTGCCAGCAGTTTTCAGCCCCGGACGGAGACCCAGTACTTC.

This clonotype was counted only a few times. The rearrangement uses TRBV20-1 and TRBJ2-7; D is possibly TRBD1 (6 bases). The CDR3 has 14 amino acids. V lost 3 bases and J lost 5, with 17 bases in between. CDR1 and CDR2 (germline): DFQATT, SNEGSKA (reference sequence). In DNA form, the CDR3 reads TGCAGTGCTAGGAGAACAAAAACAGGGCACGAGCAGTACTTC. It yields the protein CSARRTKTGHEQYF.

This clonotype was observed a few times. The rearrangement uses TRBV5-1 and TRBJ2-7; 7 positions match TRBD1. The CDR3 contains 14 residues. CDR1 is SGHRS, CDR2 YFSETQ, per germline. V lost 4 bases and J lost 0; bases outside the gene matches: 4. The CDR3 DNA follows: TGCGCCAGCAGCGCCGGGACAGTCTCCTACGAGCAGTACTTC. This gives the protein CASSAGTVSYEQYF.

The CDR3 nucleotides are TGTGCCTGGACTTGGCTAGCCACGGGTGAGCAGTTCTTC. Its protein is CAWTWLATGEQFF. V is TRBV30 and J is TRBJ2-1, with TRBD2 as a possible D gene (5 bases). CDR1 GTSNPN and CDR2 SVGIG come from the germline V gene (reference sequence). CDR3 length equals 13 residues. Deletions cut 4 bases from V and 9 bases from J, with 16 bases between.

This clonotype was seen at least ten times. The V gene is TRBV6-2 or TRBV6-3, the J gene TRBJ1-5; unclear D gene. Germline CDR1 reads MNHEY; CDR2 reads SVGEGT. V was cut by 6 bases and J by 3 bases, with 12 bases left in between. The CDR3 is 14 amino acids. The CDR3 sequence is CASRAVGTNQPQHF. The DNA of the CDR3 is TGTGCCAGCAGAGCAGTTGGAACCAATCAGCCCCAGCATTTT.

At least ten counts were recorded for this clonotype. The genes are TRBV14 and TRBJ2-7, with D tentatively TRBD2 (6 bases). With 5 bases removed from V and 10 bases from J, the gap between germline ends came to 12 bases. Germline CDR1 SGHDN, CDR2 FVKESK. The CDR3 extends over 11 amino acids. The CDR3 region is CASSRAGRQYF. In DNA form, the CDR3 reads TGTGCCAGCAGCAGGGCGGGACGTCAGTACTTC.